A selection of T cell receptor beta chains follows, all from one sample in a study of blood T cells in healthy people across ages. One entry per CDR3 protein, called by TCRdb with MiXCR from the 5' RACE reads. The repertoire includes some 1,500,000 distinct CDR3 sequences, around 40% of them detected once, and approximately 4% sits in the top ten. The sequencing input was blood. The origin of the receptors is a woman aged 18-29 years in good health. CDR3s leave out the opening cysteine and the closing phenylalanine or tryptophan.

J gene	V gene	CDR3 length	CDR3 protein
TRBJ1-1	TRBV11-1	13	ASRDRASFNTEAF
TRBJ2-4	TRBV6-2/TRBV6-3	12	ASSYWGGMDIQY
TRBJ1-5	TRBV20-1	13	SAIGTAYSNQPQH
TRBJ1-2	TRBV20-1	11	SARGFRDYGYT
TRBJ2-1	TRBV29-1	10	SVEETNNEQF
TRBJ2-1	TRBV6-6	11	ASRAPGLATQF
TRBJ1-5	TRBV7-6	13	ASSPYRGEDQPQH
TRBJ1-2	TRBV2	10	ASSERTPGYT
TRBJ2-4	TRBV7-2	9	ASSIKNIQY
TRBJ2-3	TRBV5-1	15	ASSFGTSWSSTDTQY
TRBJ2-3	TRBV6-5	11	ASSLRNVDTQY
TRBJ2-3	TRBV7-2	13	ASSLVGGSSDTQY
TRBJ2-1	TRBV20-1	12	SARDFNSPPGQF
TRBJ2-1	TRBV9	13	ASTSGGSSYNEQF
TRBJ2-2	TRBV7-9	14	ASSLVSSGISGELF
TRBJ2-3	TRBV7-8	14	ASSYRLAGTTDTQY